This record concerns one T cell receptor (beta chain) sequence. From the reads, TCRdb called clonotypes with MiXCR, one entry per CDR3 protein. This table holds fewer than 700,000 distinct CDR3 sequences, approximately 24% found once. This sample is drawn from a study of T cell repertoires in cytomegalovirus infection. With 5 bases removed from V and 5 bases from J, the gap between germline ends came to 18 bases. CDR3 size: 15 residues. The germline CDR1 and CDR2 sequences are MNHEY and SVGEGT. The chain employs TRBV6-2 or TRBV6-3 and TRBJ2-5; perhaps TRBD1 as D (6 bases). The sequence was obtained from a human donor in good health (CMV status not recorded). Some clones in this sample may be carry-over from other donors' samples. The sequenced material came from CD8+ T cells from PBMCs. CDR3 DNA sequence: TGTGCCAGCAGTCCCCACCCCGGACAGCGGGAGACCCAGTACTTC. Its translation: CASSPHPGQRETQYF.